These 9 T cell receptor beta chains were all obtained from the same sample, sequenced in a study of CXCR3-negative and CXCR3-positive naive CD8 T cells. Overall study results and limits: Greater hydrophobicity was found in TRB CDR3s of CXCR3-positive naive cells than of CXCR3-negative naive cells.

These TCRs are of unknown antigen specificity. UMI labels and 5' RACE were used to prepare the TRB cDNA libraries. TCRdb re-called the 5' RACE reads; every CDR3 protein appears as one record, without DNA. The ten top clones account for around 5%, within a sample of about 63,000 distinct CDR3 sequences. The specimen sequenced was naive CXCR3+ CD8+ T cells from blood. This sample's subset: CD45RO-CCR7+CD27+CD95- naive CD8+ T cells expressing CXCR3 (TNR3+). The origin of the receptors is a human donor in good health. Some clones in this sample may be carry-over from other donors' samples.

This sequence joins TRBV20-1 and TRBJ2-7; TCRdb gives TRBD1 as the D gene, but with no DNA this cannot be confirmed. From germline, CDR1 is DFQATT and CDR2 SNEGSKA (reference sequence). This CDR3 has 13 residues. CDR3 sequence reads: CSARRSGSYEQYF.

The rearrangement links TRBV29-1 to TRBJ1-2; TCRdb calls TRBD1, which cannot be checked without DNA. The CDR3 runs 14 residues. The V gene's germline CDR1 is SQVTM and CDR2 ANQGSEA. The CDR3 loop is CSATGQGMRDGYTF.

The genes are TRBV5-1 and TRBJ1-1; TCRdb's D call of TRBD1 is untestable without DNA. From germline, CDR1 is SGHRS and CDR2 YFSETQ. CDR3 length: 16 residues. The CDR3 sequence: CASSLVGQQMNTEAFF.

The CDR3 region is CASSLGVAGAADTQYF. The genes are TRBV12-3 or TRBV12-4 and TRBJ2-3; without DNA, the TCRdb call of TRBD1 cannot be checked. CDR3 length equals 16 residues.

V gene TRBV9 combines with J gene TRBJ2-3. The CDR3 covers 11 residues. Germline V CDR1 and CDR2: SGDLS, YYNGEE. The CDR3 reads CASSVGDTQYF.

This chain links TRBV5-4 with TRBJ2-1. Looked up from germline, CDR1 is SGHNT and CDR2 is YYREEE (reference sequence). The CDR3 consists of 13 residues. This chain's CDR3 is CASSLRLYNEQFF.

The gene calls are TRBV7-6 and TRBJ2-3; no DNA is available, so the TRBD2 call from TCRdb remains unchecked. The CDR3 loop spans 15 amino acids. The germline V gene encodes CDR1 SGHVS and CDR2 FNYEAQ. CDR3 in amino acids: CASSLVERGTDTQYF.

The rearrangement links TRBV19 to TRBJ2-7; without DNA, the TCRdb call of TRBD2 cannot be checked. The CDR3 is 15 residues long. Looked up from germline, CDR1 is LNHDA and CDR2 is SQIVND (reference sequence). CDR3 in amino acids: CASSTLEGLAYEQYF.

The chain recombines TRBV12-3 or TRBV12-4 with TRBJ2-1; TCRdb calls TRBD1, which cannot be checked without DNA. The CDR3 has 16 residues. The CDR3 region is CASRPYGTTNYNEQFF.